These 14 T cell receptor beta chains were sequenced from one sample in a study of prognosis after radiotherapy for stage I lung cancer. Genomic DNA yielded TCR beta CDR3, amplified by two-round multiplex PCR. First-round PCR amplification was performed with primers specific to each TRBV and TRBJ gene. TCRdb redid the calling of the multiplex PCR reads with MiXCR, one entry per CDR3 protein. The sample lists some 24,000 distinct CDR3 sequences, around 36% occurring once. This specimen consisted of PBMCs, obtained before or after stereotactic body radiation therapy (not recorded which). Receptor source: a donor older than 45 with non-small cell lung cancer.

This clonotype was detected ten times or more. V is TRBV20-1 and J is TRBJ1-4, with no clear D. This CDR3 region has 15 residues. Trimming stripped 0 bases from V and 5 bases from J, with 13 bases between. The germline CDR1 and CDR2 sequences are DFQATT and SNEGSKA (reference sequence). CDR3 residues: CSARDLGQMNEKLFF. The CDR3 nucleotides are TGCAGTGCTAGAGATCTTGGGCAGATGAATGAAAAACTGTTTTTT.

V and J are TRBV6-5 and TRBJ2-7; D call uncertain. Germline V gene lookup returns CDR1 MNHEY and CDR2 SVGAGI. The CDR3 runs to 13 residues. V was trimmed by 0 bases and J by 4 bases, leaving 7 bases between them. The CDR3 loop is CASSYSHGYEQYF. CDR3 DNA sequence: TGTGCCAGCAGTTACTCGCACGGATACGAGCAGTACTTC.

This clonotype was seen at least ten times. The rearrangement links TRBV4-1 to TRBJ2-3; D might be TRBD1 (6 bases). CDR1 is MGHRA, CDR2 YSYEKL, per germline. Trimming took off 4 bases at V and 5 bases at J, with 16 bases between the two ends. This CDR3 has 15 amino acids. The CDR3 sequence is CASSRGQSSEDTQYF. As DNA, the CDR3 is TGCGCCAGCAGCCGTGGACAGAGTTCAGAAGATACGCAGTATTTT.

The V gene is TRBV6-2 or TRBV6-3, the J gene TRBJ2-3; D remains unclear. The CDR3 length is 14 residues. V was trimmed by 5 bases and J by 2 bases, leaving 11 bases between them. Germline CDR1 is MNHEY and CDR2 is SVGEGT. Written as DNA, the CDR3 is TGTGCCAGCAGTGAGGCAGCAATCACAGATACGCAGTATTTT. This gives the protein CASSEAAITDTQYF.

Many counts were recorded for this clonotype. V gene TRBV6-1 combines with J gene TRBJ2-3, with D perhaps matching TRBD2 (6 bases). V shed 3 bases and J shed 1 base, with 17 bases lying between them. This CDR3 has 17 amino acids. The germline CDR1 and CDR2 sequences are MNHNS and SASEGT. The CDR3: CASSDIASASGTDTQYF. The CDR3 nucleotides are TGTGCCAGCAGTGACATAGCTAGCGCCTCTGGCACAGATACGCAGTATTTT.

In its sample, this clonotype was seen many times. The J gene is TRBJ1-4, the V gene TRBV5-1, with D possibly TRBD1 on 5 matching bases. CDR1 and CDR2 from the germline V gene are SGHRS and YFSETQ. There are 15 residues in the CDR3. V was shortened by 0 bases and J by 8 bases, with 14 bases between the two germline ends. The CDR3 protein is CASSLGSGAGEKLFF. The CDR3 nucleotides read TGCGCCAGCAGCTTGGGTAGTGGGGCCGGCGAAAAACTGTTTTTT.

This clonotype was counted a few times. V and J are TRBV20-1 and TRBJ1-2, with D possibly matching TRBD1 (6 bases). This CDR3 is built from 14 residues. Germline CDR1 is DFQATT and CDR2 is SNEGSKA (reference sequence). Trimming removed 6 bases at V and 0 bases at J, with 14 bases between. CDR3 coding DNA: TGCAGTGCAAAAGGACAGTCCACTAACTATGGCTACACCTTC. This translates into CSAKGQSTNYGYTF.

Points on this clonotype: A read error is the likely source, as a far larger clone sits one nucleotide away. The rearrangement joins TRBV6-4 to TRBJ2-3; TRBD1 might be the D (5 bases). The CDR3 extends over 14 amino acids. Germline-derived CDR1 and CDR2 are MRHNA and SNTAGT. Trimming stripped 3 bases from V and 4 bases from J, with 11 bases between. CDR3 coding DNA: TGTGCCAGCAGTGAAGCAGTAGGGGCAGATACGCAGTATTTT. Its protein is CASSEAVGADTQYF.

Remarks on this clonotype: This likely came from a read error, as a far larger clone is one base away. The V gene is TRBV6-4, the J gene TRBJ2-7; D ambiguous. The CDR3 contains 16 residues. Per germline, CDR1 MRHNA and CDR2 SNTAGT. CDR3 region: CVSSYTSLLTSYEQYF. CDR3 DNA sequence: TGTGTCAGCAGTTACACGTCCTTACTGACCTCCTACGAGCAGTACTTC.

This clonotype was seen repeatedly, ten times or more. J is TRBJ2-7 and V is TRBV6-5, with TRBD1 identical over 10 bases. CDR1 MNHEY and CDR2 SVGAGI come from the germline V gene. This CDR3 region has 20 residues. Trimming cost V 2 bases and J 6 bases; bases outside gene matches: 22. The CDR3 coding sequence is TGTGCCAGCAGTTACGAGGCGCTGAACCCGTCGGGACAGGGGCGGGGCGAGCAGTACTTC. Its protein is CASSYEALNPSGQGRGEQYF.

This clonotype was counted many times. The chain couples TRBV12-5 to TRBJ2-1, with D perhaps matching TRBD2 (7 bases). Trimming stripped 7 bases from V and 5 bases from J, with 15 bases between. The CDR3 has 14 residues. Germline V gives CDR1 LGHNT, CDR2 FRNRAP. The CDR3 is CASALGGGNNEQFF. As DNA, the CDR3 is TGTGCTAGTGCCTTAGGGGGGGGGAACAATGAGCAGTTCTTC. Using reference TRBV12-5 and TRBJ2-1 for the parts outside the CDR3, the full variable domain is DARVTQTPRHKVTEMGQEVTMRCQPILGHNTVFWYRQTMMQGLELLAYFRNRAPLDDSGMPKDRFSAEMPDATLATLKIQPSEPRDSAVYFCASALGGGNNEQFFGPGTRLTVL.

This clonotype was detected only a few times. The chain links TRBV20-1 to TRBJ2-1, with 12 bases identical to TRBD2. Per the germline V gene, CDR1 is DFQATT and CDR2 is SNEGSKA (reference sequence). The CDR3 sequence is 14 residues long. V was clipped by 6 bases and J by 9 bases; unmatched bases: 9. The DNA for the CDR3 is TGCAGTGCCCTGACTAGCGGGAGTATAGGTGAGCAGTTCTTC. This sequence encodes CSALTSGSIGEQFF.

With respect to this clonotype: One base away lies a much larger clone, so this may be a sequencing read error. The chain recombines TRBV18 with TRBJ2-1, with 8 bases fitting TRBD1. In germline, CDR1 is KGHSH, CDR2 LQKENI. CDR3 length: 16 amino acids. Trimming removed 3 bases from V and 4 bases from J; junction bases left unmatched: 8. The CDR3 is CASSPQGAFPYNEQFF. CDR3 in DNA: TGTGCCAGCTCACCCCAGGGGGCTTTTCCTTACAATGAGCAGTTCTTC.

With regard to this clonotype: A much larger clone is a single base away; this may be a read error. The rearrangement links TRBV20-1 to TRBJ2-7; 10 bases line up with TRBD1. Germline CDR1 reads DFQATT; CDR2 reads SNEGSKA (reference sequence). This CDR3 region has 14 residues. CDR3 sequence (DNA): TGCAGTGCGCGCGACAGGGGGCGATCCTACGAGCATTACTTC. It encodes CSARDRGRSYEHYF.